This record concerns one T cell receptor beta chain sequence. Its antigen is not known. The protocol was immunoSEQ multiplex PCR, while the TCRdb copy is restricted to in-frame clones and leaves out a portion. The data contain about 79,000 clones, 70% to 90% of them seen just once; the ten biggest clones take up roughly a fifth. The data originate from a study of T cell responses to AZD1222 COVID-19 vaccine. Across the study: Timing groups of about 4 and about 12 weeks for second doses were pooled.

Study observations and caveats: Reportedly, nearly half of unique spike TCRs recognized epitopes outside B.1.351/B.1.1.7 mutations. Just a handful of people given AZD1222 tested seropositive at baseline. Sampled repertoires all dated from after the peak T cell response.

The origin of this receptor is an adult in good health. The material was peripheral blood, obtained on day 0 of AZD1222 vaccination.

This chain's CDR3 is CASSPPGAPDEQFF. The CDR3 DNA sequence: TGTGCCAGCTCACCACCCGGGGCTCCGGATGAGCAGTTCTTC. The chain carries TRBV18 and TRBJ2-1, with D perhaps TRBD1 or TRBD2 (5 bases each). From germline, CDR1 is KGHSH and CDR2 LQKENI. Trimming removed 0 bases at V and 8 bases at J, with 11 bases between. This CDR3 contains 14 residues.